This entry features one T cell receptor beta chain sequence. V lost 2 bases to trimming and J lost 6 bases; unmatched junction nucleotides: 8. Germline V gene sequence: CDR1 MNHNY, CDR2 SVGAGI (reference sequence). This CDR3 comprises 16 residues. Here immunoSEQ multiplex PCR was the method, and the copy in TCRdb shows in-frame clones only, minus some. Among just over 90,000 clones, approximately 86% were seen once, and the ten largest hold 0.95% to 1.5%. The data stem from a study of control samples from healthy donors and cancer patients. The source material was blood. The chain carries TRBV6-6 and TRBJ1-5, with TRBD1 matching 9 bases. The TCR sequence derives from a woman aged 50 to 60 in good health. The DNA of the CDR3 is TGTGCCAGCAGTTACGTGCCACAGGGGGCCGGTCAGCCCCAGCATTTT. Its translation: CASSYVPQGAGQPQHF.